Given below is one TCR beta chain in context. Its antigen remains unidentified. The junction departs from the called germline gene at one end, perhaps through a read error. Looked up from germline, CDR1 is LNHDA and CDR2 is SQIVND (reference sequence). The CDR3 is made up of 13 amino acids. The source of the sample is a study of OX40 agonist ivuxolimab in advanced cancers. Overall study: Intravenous ivuxolimab was administered to patients every 2 weeks at 0.01 to 10 mg/kg. From roughly 20 to 79 years was the age range, with a mean of around 56 years, and approximately 80% were male. Partial responses occurred in three patients (one hepatocellular carcinoma, two cutaneous melanoma). Broader study findings: At doses 0.1 to 3.0 mg/kg, CD4+ and CD8+ clones expanded.

Produced via immunoSEQ multiplex PCR; TCRdb's table is partial and in-frame only. The repertoire consists of some 60,000 clones, with 91% occurring once and the leading ten covering 11% to 15%. This chain uses TRBV19 with TRBJ1-6, with D tentatively TRBD1 (5 bases). The TCR was taken from an adult with an advanced solid tumor such as melanoma, head and neck, liver or kidney cancer. This sample comprised CD4+ or CD8+ T cells sorted from blood, obtained in a trial of the OX40 agonist ivuxolimab. The DNA of the CDR3 is TGTGCCAGTACCAAAAGAGACGGGACGGGAGCGCGCTTT. Residues: CASTKRDGTGARF.